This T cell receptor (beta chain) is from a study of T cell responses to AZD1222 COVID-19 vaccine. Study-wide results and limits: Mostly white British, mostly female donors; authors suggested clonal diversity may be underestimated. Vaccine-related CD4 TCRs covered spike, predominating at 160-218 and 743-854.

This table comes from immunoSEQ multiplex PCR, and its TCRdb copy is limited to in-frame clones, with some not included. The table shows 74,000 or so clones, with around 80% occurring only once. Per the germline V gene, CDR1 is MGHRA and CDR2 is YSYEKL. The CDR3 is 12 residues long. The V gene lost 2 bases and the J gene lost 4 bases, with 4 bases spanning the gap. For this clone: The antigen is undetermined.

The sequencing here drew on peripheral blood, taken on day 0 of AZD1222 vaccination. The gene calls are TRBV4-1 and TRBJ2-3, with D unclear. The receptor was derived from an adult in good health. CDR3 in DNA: TGCGCCAGCAGCCAATCGGCAGATACGCAGTATTTT. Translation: CASSQSADTQYF.